The present entry profiles one TCR beta chain with its context. Its antigen remains unidentified. The data were taken from a study of cytomegalovirus exposure and HLA in healthy donors. Study-level background: It was reported in a later analysis that the same platform had been used for the 120 validation repertoires as for the roughly 670 first-cohort repertoires. Study-level findings and limits: Rare TCR sequences dominated, though some public TCRs recurred in many donors. The study put under 200 TCR beta chains on its list as cytomegalovirus-associated.

Trimming took off 7 bases at V and 3 bases at J, with 13 bases between the two ends. From germline, CDR1 is SGHAT and CDR2 FQNNGV. CDR3 size: 14 residues. TCRdb keeps only in-frame clones here, not all; method: immunoSEQ multiplex PCR. The sample includes about 120,000 clones, 85% to 90% of them seen just once. This receptor was identified in a woman aged 25 to 39 in good health and CMV-seronegative. This rearrangement joins TRBV11-2 to TRBJ2-1; D is perhaps TRBD1 (6 bases). Sequenced material: PBMCs. This CDR3 reads CASTSDSFYNEQFF. The CDR3 DNA follows: TGTGCCAGCACCTCGGACAGTTTCTACAATGAGCAGTTCTTC. The entire variable domain, with the rest obtained from reference TRBV11-2 and TRBJ2-1, is as follows: EAGVAQSPRYKIIEKRQSVAFWCNPISGHATLYWYQQILGQGPKLLIQFQNNGVVDDSQLPKDRFSAERLKGVDSTLKIQPAKLEDSAVYLCASTSDSFYNEQFFGPGTRLTVL.